The 21 T cell receptor beta chains below all came from one sample that was sequenced in a study of shared clonotypes between healthy human individuals. The repertoire was sequenced with immunoSEQ multiplex PCR; TCRdb's copy has only in-frame clones and lacks some. The profile shows approximately 810,000 clones, more than 85% of them singletons. Terminally differentiated effector memory CD45RA+ cells were excluded from the naive CD8 cells, which were CD45RO-negative and positively selected for CCR7. Sequencing used naive CD8+ T cells sorted from blood. The receptors originated from a man between 25 and 39 years old in good health.

The V gene is TRBV6-5, the J gene TRBJ2-7; TRBD1 or TRBD2 may be the D gene (5 bases each). The V and J ends lost 0 bases and 0 bases respectively, with 12 bases between them. From germline, CDR1 is MNHEY and CDR2 SVGAGI. CDR3 length: 16 residues. The CDR3 DNA reads as TGTGCCAGCAGTTACTCCGGGGCGAAGAGCTCCTACGAGCAGTACTTC. Amino acid sequence: CASSYSGAKSSYEQYF.

The CDR3 region is CASSPTGGNTEAFF. CDR3 coding DNA: TGCGCCAGCAGCCCGACAGGGGGGAACACTGAAGCTTTCTTT. V is TRBV4-1 and J is TRBJ1-1; TRBD1 agrees at 9 bases. Germline V gene sequence: CDR1 MGHRA, CDR2 YSYEKL. The CDR3 consists of 14 residues. J was trimmed by 1 base and V by 4 bases; bases with no gene match: 1.

This rearrangement joins TRBV16 to TRBJ1-2, with D hard to call. Germline V gene data show CDR1 as KGHSY and CDR2 as FQNENV. V was trimmed by 4 bases and J by 4 bases, leaving 7 bases between them. The CDR3 totals 12 residues. CDR3 in DNA: TGTGCCAGCAGCCCTGACGGCTATGGCTACACCTTC. This encodes CASSPDGYGYTF. Based on the CDR3 plus reference TRBV16 and TRBJ1-2, the full variable domain is GEEVAQTPKHLVRGEGQKAKLYCAPIKGHSYVFWYQQVLKNEFKFLISFQNENVFDETGMPKERFSAKCLPNSPCSLEIQATKLEDSAVYFCASSPDGYGYTFGSGTRLTVV.

The chain couples TRBV7-9 to TRBJ2-2, with TRBD2 matching over 9 bases. This CDR3 comprises 18 residues. J was trimmed by 0 bases and V by 1 base; bases with no gene match: 6. Germline CDR1 is SEHNR and CDR2 is FQNEAQ (reference sequence). In nucleotides, the CDR3 is TGTGCCAGCAGCTTAGGCCCAGCGGGAGGCGCGAACACCGGGGAGCTGTTTTTT. It encodes CASSLGPAGGANTGELFF. The variable domain in full, completed from reference TRBV7-9 and TRBJ2-2, reads DTGVSQNPRHKITKRGQNVTFRCDPISEHNRLYWYRQTLGQGPEFLTYFQNEAQLEKSRLLSDRFSAERPKGSFSTLEIQRTEQGDSAMYLCASSLGPAGGANTGELFFGEGSRLTVL.

CDR3 in DNA: TGTGCCAGCAGCTCAGACCGGACGGACTCCTACGAGCAGTACTTC. Its translation: CASSSDRTDSYEQYF. The J gene is TRBJ2-7, the V gene TRBV7-9; no reliable D call. V shed 4 bases and J shed 0 bases, with 13 bases lying between them. Per the germline V gene, CDR1 is SEHNR and CDR2 is FQNEAQ (reference sequence). The CDR3 sequence is 15 residues long.

The V call is TRBV29-1, the J call TRBJ1-3; D ambiguous. Trimming took off 4 bases at V and 0 bases at J, with 10 bases between the two ends. The germline V gene encodes CDR1 SQVTM and CDR2 ANQGSEA. The CDR3 consists of 14 residues. The CDR3: CSVAVRDSGNTIYF. The CDR3 region has the DNA TGCAGCGTTGCGGTCAGAGACTCTGGAAACACCATATATTTT.

The V and J genes are TRBV7-9 and TRBJ2-1, with D hard to call. CDR1 and CDR2 from the germline V gene are SEHNR and FQNEAQ (reference sequence). Trimming took 5 bases from V and 8 from J, leaving 16 bases between them. This CDR3 is built from 14 residues. This CDR3 is CASSLMTRGDEQFF. CDR3 sequence (DNA): TGTGCCAGCAGCCTAATGACCCGTGGCGATGAGCAGTTCTTC.

The chain couples TRBV27 to TRBJ2-1; 13 bases line up with TRBD2. Unmatched junction bases numbered 8, after V lost 5 bases and J lost 7 bases. From germline, CDR1 is MNHEY and CDR2 SMNVEV (reference sequence). The CDR3 covers 16 residues. CDR3 sequence reads: CASSRTGTSGDNEQFF. The CDR3 coding sequence is TGTGCCAGCAGTCGAACCGGGACTAGCGGGGATAATGAGCAGTTCTTC.

In this sample, this clone turned up once. The chain links TRBV7-9 to TRBJ2-5; 9 bases align to TRBD1. The length of the CDR3 is 15 residues. The junction had 3 bases not matched to a gene; V was cut back by 2 bases and J by 2 bases. Germline CDR1 reads SEHNR; CDR2 reads FQNEAQ (reference sequence). CDR3 loop: CASSLPDRGQETQYF. The CDR3, as DNA: TGTGCCAGCAGCTTACCGGACAGGGGTCAAGAGACCCAGTACTTC.

This chain links TRBV7-9 with TRBJ2-7; D not certain. Germline V gene lookup returns CDR1 SEHNR and CDR2 FQNEAQ (reference sequence). V was cut by 8 bases and J by 3 bases, with 17 bases left in between. This CDR3 comprises 14 residues. DNA for the CDR3: TGTGCCAGCGCGACGAGTGGGCTCATCTACGAGCAGTACTTC. Translating it yields CASATSGLIYEQYF.

The V and J genes are TRBV4-1 and TRBJ2-1; TRBD2 might be the D (5 bases). This CDR3 is 14 amino acids long. Trimming cost V 3 bases and J 3 bases, with 9 bases left between them. The germline V gene encodes CDR1 MGHRA and CDR2 YSYEKL. The CDR3 coding sequence is TGCGCCAGCAGCCAGCGTCGGGACTACAATGAGCAGTTCTTC. Translated: CASSQRRDYNEQFF.

The V and J genes are TRBV5-8 and TRBJ2-7, with TRBD1 identical over 9 bases. This CDR3 region has 16 residues. Germline V gives CDR1 SGHTS, CDR2 YDEGEE. The ends lost 5 bases at V and 3 bases at J; junction bases unmatched: 12. The CDR3 bases are TGTGCCAGCAGTAACATCGGGACAGGGTACCTCTACGAGCAGTACTTC. Residues: CASSNIGTGYLYEQYF.

The chain uses TRBV11-2 and TRBJ2-4; no clear D gene. The CDR3 is 14 amino acids. Trimming took off 2 bases at V and 6 bases at J, with 11 bases between the two ends. The V gene's germline CDR1 is SGHAT and CDR2 FQNNGV. CDR3 bases: TGTGCCAGCAGCTTACCCTCCGTCCTAAACATTCAGTACTTC. Protein sequence: CASSLPSVLNIQYF. Full variable domain (remainder filled in from reference TRBV11-2 and TRBJ2-4): EAGVAQSPRYKIIEKRQSVAFWCNPISGHATLYWYQQILGQGPKLLIQFQNNGVVDDSQLPKDRFSAERLKGVDSTLKIQPAKLEDSAVYLCASSLPSVLNIQYFGAGTRLSVL.

The chain carries TRBV7-9 and TRBJ2-7, with 9 bases matching TRBD2. The CDR3 consists of 15 residues. Trimming at V came to 5 bases and at J to 0 bases, leaving 5 bases not matched to a gene. Germline CDR1 and CDR2: SEHNR and FQNEAQ (reference sequence). CDR3 bases: TGTGCCAGCAGCGGGACTAGCCCAAGCTCCTACGAGCAGTACTTC. This encodes CASSGTSPSSYEQYF.

The chain combines TRBV5-1 with TRBJ2-1; 14 positions agree with TRBD2. Germline CDR1 SGHRS, CDR2 YFSETQ. This CDR3 region has 17 residues. Trimming cost V 3 bases and J 5 bases; bases outside gene matches: 7. The CDR3 reads CASSSGTSGSRDNEQFF. CDR3 sequence (DNA): TGCGCCAGCAGCTCCGGGACTAGCGGGAGTAGGGACAATGAGCAGTTCTTC.

The chain recombines TRBV6-6 with TRBJ2-1; D is unresolved. The germline V gene has CDR1 MNHNY and CDR2 SVGAGI (reference sequence). The CDR3 is 15 amino acids. Trimming cost V 1 base and J 6 bases, with 13 bases left between them. The CDR3 spells CASSYFSGDFNEQFF. CDR3 sequence (DNA): TGTGCCAGCAGTTACTTCAGTGGAGATTTCAATGAGCAGTTCTTC.

This chain joins TRBV6-4 and TRBJ2-1, with 9 bases aligning to TRBD2. CDR1 MRHNA and CDR2 SNTAGT come from the germline V gene. There are 17 residues in the CDR3. The V gene end was trimmed by 6 bases and the J gene end by 3 bases; junction bases not matched to a gene: 12. The CDR3 DNA is TGTGCCAGCAGCCCCACGGGAGTGCGGGAGGGCTACAATGAGCAGTTCTTC. Protein product: CASSPTGVREGYNEQFF.

The chain recombines TRBV7-9 with TRBJ1-2; no clear D. This CDR3 region has 12 residues. With 1 base removed from V and 8 bases from J, the gap between germline ends came to 8 bases. The germline CDR1 and CDR2 sequences are SEHNR and FQNEAQ (reference sequence). This chain's CDR3 is CASSLDGYGYTF. The CDR3, as DNA: TGTGCCAGCAGCTTAGACGGGTACGGCTACACCTTC.

The chain joins TRBV9 to TRBJ1-1; D possibly corresponds to TRBD1 (5 bases). V was shortened by 3 bases and J by 4 bases, with 16 bases between the two germline ends. Germline V gene lookup returns CDR1 SGDLS and CDR2 YYNGEE. The CDR3 contains 15 residues. CDR3 nucleotides: TGTGCCAGCAGCGCAATGCCGGGGGTAGTCACTGAAGCTTTCTTT. It translates to CASSAMPGVVTEAFF.

The CDR3 DNA sequence: TGTGCCAGCAGTCCAAACACCGGCGTTTGGGATCAGCCCCAGCATTTT. Amino acid sequence: CASSPNTGVWDQPQHF. This sequence joins TRBV28 and TRBJ1-5; D ambiguous. V was pared by 5 bases and J by 5 bases, with 19 bases between. The CDR3 sequence is 16 residues long. Per germline, CDR1 MDHEN and CDR2 SYDVKM.

The J gene is TRBJ1-5, the V gene TRBV19, with 7 bases fitting TRBD1. Per the germline V gene, CDR1 is LNHDA and CDR2 is SQIVND (reference sequence). The V segment lost 3 bases and the J segment 1 base; nucleotides outside the gene matches: 6. The CDR3 runs 16 residues. The CDR3 DNA reads as TGTGCCAGTAGTATCGGGCCGGGACAGAGCAATCAGCCCCAGCATTTT. Its protein product is CASSIGPGQSNQPQHF. Full variable domain (missing parts from reference TRBV19 and TRBJ1-5): DGGITQSPKYLFRKEGQNVTLSCEQNLNHDAMYWYRQDPGQGLRLIYYSQIVNDFQKGDIAEGYSVSREKKESFPLTVTSAQKNPTAFYLCASSIGPGQSNQPQHFGDGTRLSIL.